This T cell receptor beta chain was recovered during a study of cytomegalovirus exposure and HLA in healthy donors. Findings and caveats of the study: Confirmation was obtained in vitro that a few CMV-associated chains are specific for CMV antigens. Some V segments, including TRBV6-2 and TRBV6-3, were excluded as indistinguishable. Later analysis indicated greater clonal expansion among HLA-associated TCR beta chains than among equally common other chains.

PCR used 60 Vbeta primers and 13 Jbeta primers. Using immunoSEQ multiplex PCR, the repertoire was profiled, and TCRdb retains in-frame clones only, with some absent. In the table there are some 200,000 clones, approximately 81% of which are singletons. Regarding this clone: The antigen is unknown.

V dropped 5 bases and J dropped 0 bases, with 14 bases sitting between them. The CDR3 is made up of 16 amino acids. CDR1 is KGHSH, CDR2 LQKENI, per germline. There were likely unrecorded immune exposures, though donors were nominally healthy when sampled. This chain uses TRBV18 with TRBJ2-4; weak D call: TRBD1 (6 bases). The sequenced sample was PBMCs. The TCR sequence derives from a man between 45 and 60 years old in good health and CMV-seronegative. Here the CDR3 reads CASSLERGLAKNIQYF. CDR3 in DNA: TGTGCCAGCTCATTGGAGAGGGGGTTAGCCAAAAACATTCAGTACTTC.